This T cell receptor beta chain was captured by sequencing in a study of T cell responses to AZD1222 COVID-19 vaccine. Method: immunoSEQ multiplex PCR; TCRdb's copy keeps in-frame clones and lacks some. This table holds some 150,000 clones, 91% found once. This CDR3 has 14 residues. V was trimmed by 5 bases and J by 6 bases, leaving 16 bases between them. The germline CDR1 and CDR2 sequences are MNHEY and SVGEGT. As for this clone: Its cognate antigen is unknown.

Study-wide points: Clonal diversity was possibly underestimated, and the donors were mostly white British, with more females. Baseline serostatus was positive in only 5 to 7 AZD1222 recipients. After two AZD1222 doses, spike-specific TCR breadth and depth rose versus day 0. The study reported that nearly half of spike-specific TCRs target unmutated variant regions.

The sample was peripheral blood, taken on day 0 of AZD1222 vaccination. The V call is TRBV6-2 or TRBV6-3, the J call TRBJ1-2; D gene ambiguous. The clonotype originates from an adult in good health. CDR3 sequence reads: CASSPLRTVNGYTF. In nucleotides, the CDR3 is TGTGCCAGCAGTCCCTTGCGTACCGTCAATGGCTACACCTTC.